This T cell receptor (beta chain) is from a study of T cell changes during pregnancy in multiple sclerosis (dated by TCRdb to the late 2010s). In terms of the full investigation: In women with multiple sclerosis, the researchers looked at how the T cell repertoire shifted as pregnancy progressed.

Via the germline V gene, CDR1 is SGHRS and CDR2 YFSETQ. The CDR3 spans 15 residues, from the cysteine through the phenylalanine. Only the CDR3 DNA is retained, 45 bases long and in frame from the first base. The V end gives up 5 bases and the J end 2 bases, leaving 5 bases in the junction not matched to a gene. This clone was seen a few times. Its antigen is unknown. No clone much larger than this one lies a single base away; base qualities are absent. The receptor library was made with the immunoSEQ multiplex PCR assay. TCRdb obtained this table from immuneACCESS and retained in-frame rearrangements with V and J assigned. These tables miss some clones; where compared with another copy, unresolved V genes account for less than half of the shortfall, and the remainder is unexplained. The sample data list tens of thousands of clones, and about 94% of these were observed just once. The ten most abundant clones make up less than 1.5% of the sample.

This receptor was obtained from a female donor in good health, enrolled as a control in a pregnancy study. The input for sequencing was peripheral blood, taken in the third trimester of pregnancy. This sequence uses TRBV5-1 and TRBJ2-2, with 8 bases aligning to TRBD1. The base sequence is TGCGCCAGCAGTATGGGACAGGTCAACACCGGGGAGCTGTTTTTT. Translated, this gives CASSMGQVNTGELFF.